This is a list of T cell receptor beta chains from one sample in a study of T cell responses to AZD1222 COVID-19 vaccine. Generated by immunoSEQ multiplex PCR, the TCRdb table keeps only in-frame clones and is missing some. The profile shows about 76,000 clones, around 80% of them singletons. The input for sequencing was peripheral blood, taken 28 days after the second dose of the MenACWY control vaccine. These receptors were taken from an adult who received the MenACWY meningococcal vaccine as a control. CDR3s leave out the opening cysteine and the closing phenylalanine or tryptophan.

v_gene	j_gene	CDR3aa
TRBV6-5	TRBJ1-5	ASRDGGNNQPQH
TRBV2	TRBJ2-2	ASSRDRGSTGELF
TRBV7-8	TRBJ2-7	ASSLFPGVGYEQY
TRBV6-5	TRBJ1-5	ASSRTGPNQPQH
TRBV28	TRBJ1-5	ASSRLQGASNQPQH
TRBV7-7	TRBJ2-7	ASSLALPSDEQY
TRBV4-2	TRBJ1-3	ASSQRGSSGNTIY
TRBV7-2	TRBJ2-3	ASSYMSDGRTDTQY
TRBV9	TRBJ1-1	ASSPLQGAGTEAF
TRBV12-1	TRBJ1-1	ANAVSTEAF
TRBV9	TRBJ1-1	ASSVGLVDTEAF
TRBV29-1	TRBJ2-5	SAGDSDQY
TRBV9	TRBJ2-7	ASSEIRDSRVCEQY
TRBV4-2	TRBJ2-1	ASSPVQYNEQF
TRBV12-3/TRBV12-4	TRBJ1-3	ASSTRARDTIY
TRBV7-2	TRBJ2-3	ASSLARGTDTQY
TRBV7-2	TRBJ2-2	ASSLDTGELF
TRBV6-5	TRBJ1-2	ASTRTGRSLGYT
TRBV5-1	TRBJ1-1	ASSSGTGGLKNTEAF
TRBV2	TRBJ2-2	ASKPGQNTGELF
TRBV2	TRBJ1-2	ASSELSTGGNYGYT
TRBV21-1	TRBJ1-4	ASHPQKLF
TRBV29-1	TRBJ2-1	SVEGQAPGDEQF
TRBV6-5	TRBJ2-7	ASSPGTANYEQY
TRBV4-1	TRBJ2-1	ASSPGLAGGNDEQF
TRBV3-1/TRBV3-2	TRBJ1-6	ASSQDPTTGGINSPLH
TRBV25-1	TRBJ2-5	ASSQAGQGKETQY
TRBV28	TRBJ1-5	ASSLNYDNQPQH
TRBV18	TRBJ2-2	ASSPSGSDGELF
TRBV7-2	TRBJ1-6	ASSPPTAGQETAPLH
TRBV7-9	TRBJ1-2	ASSVTPNYGYT
TRBV3-1/TRBV3-2	TRBJ1-2	ASSPTPGPNYGYT
TRBV27	TRBJ2-1	ASSPQLAYNEQF
TRBV29-1	TRBJ2-3	SALTGGLSDTQY
TRBV27	TRBJ2-2	ASSFGQGDTGELF
TRBV30	TRBJ2-3	ALNGGTGADTQY
TRBV6-5	TRBJ2-5	ASSTGFQETQY
TRBV30	TRBJ1-1	AYTGVTEAF
TRBV2	TRBJ2-3	ASTGLAEGDTQY
TRBV30	TRBJ1-5	AWSAESNQPQH
TRBV18	TRBJ2-7	ASSPPETGGYEQY
TRBV5-1	TRBJ2-7	ASSGGTGDSYEQY
TRBV21-1	TRBJ2-1	ASSSAGTGGRDEQF
TRBV11-2	TRBJ2-3	ASSLSWSTDTQY
TRBV5-4	TRBJ1-2	ASSSEGSPANYSYT
TRBV6-5	TRBJ1-2	ASSYGFLQGYT
TRBV28	TRBJ2-3	ASSFFRPGLHKSTDTQY